Below, 29 T cell receptor beta chains from the same sample are listed, as sequenced in a study of cytomegalovirus exposure and HLA in healthy donors (dated by TCRdb to about 2017). Receptors were amplified or captured by the immunoSEQ multiplex PCR assay. For the multiplex PCR, a mixture combining 60 forward primers for TCR Vbeta segments and 13 reverse primers for TCR Jbeta segments was used. TCRdb carries this immuneACCESS record with in-frame sequences only. Its versions omit some clonotypes, under half of them owing to an unresolved V gene in the studies checked, with the rest unexplained. Recorded for this sample are 180,000 or so clones; over 60% of them occurred a single time. The biggest ten clones account for about 2.5% of the sample. The sample was PBMCs. The receptor set was obtained from a woman aged 45-65 years in good health and CMV-seronegative.

This chain uses TRBV4-3 with TRBJ2-5; 10 nucleotides agree with TRBD1. The DNA matches TRBJ2-7 better at its end, which makes the J call doubtful. Per germline, CDR1 LGHNA and CDR2 YSLEER. The CDR3 length is 16 residues. The CDR3: CASSQGSGQGVYEQYF. The CDR3 nucleotides are TGCGCCAGCAGCCAAGGTTCAGGACAGGGGGTCTACGAGCAGTACTTC.

The sample holds one count of this clone. The V gene is TRBV28, the J gene TRBJ1-1; TRBD1 matches at 8 bases. Trimming at V came to 6 bases and at J to 5 bases, leaving 5 bases not matched to a gene. The germline V gene has CDR1 MDHEN and CDR2 SYDVKM. This CDR3 has 13 residues. The CDR3 region is CASRRTGRTEAFF. The CDR3 nucleotides are TGTGCCAGCAGACGGACAGGGAGAACTGAAGCTTTCTTT.

V and J are TRBV5-6 and TRBJ2-3, with D perhaps TRBD2 (5 bases). Trimming stripped 0 bases from V and 2 bases from J, with 10 bases between. Germline CDR1 reads SGHDT; CDR2 reads YYEEEE. The CDR3 loop spans 15 amino acids. CDR3 loop: CASSLVVGDTDTQYF. CDR3 nucleotides: TGTGCCAGCAGCTTGGTAGTGGGAGACACAGATACGCAGTATTTT.

This clone was seen a handful of times. CDR3 nucleotides: TGTGCCAGCAGTTTTAGCGTGTCTGGGGCCAACGTCCTGACTTTC. It codes for CASSFSVSGANVLTF. This sequence joins TRBV27 and TRBJ2-6, with D perhaps TRBD2 (5 bases). The CDR3 is made up of 15 amino acids. Trimming pared 3 bases from V and 1 base from J, leaving 7 bases between. In germline, CDR1 is MNHEY, CDR2 SMNVEV (reference sequence).

The chain recombines TRBV6-6 with TRBJ2-7, with a weak D call TRBD1 (5 bases). Germline V gene sequence: CDR1 MNHNY, CDR2 SVGAGI (reference sequence). CDR3 length: 14 amino acids. The V and J ends lost 0 bases and 1 base respectively, with 7 bases between them. The CDR3 loop is CASSYSQGSYEQYF. The CDR3 DNA reads TGTGCCAGCAGTTACTCCCAGGGTTCCTACGAGCAGTACTTC.

The genes are TRBV28 and TRBJ2-7; the D gene is possibly TRBD2 (5 bases). Germline lookup yields CDR1 MDHEN and CDR2 SYDVKM. This CDR3 contains 15 residues. Trimming took off 4 bases at V and 4 bases at J, with 17 bases between the two ends. The CDR3 DNA sequence: TGTGCCAGCAGTTCCAAGGTCATACTAGAGTACGAGCAGTACTTC. This encodes CASSSKVILEYEQYF.

The chain employs TRBV7-9 and TRBJ2-5; perhaps TRBD2 as D (5 bases). TRBJ2-7 matches the DNA end more closely, so the J call is doubtful. The V gene's germline CDR1 is SEHNR and CDR2 FQNEAQ (reference sequence). The CDR3 contains 15 residues. The CDR3: CASSSRDDSSYEQYF. CDR3 sequence (DNA): TGTGCCAGCAGCTCACGGGATGACTCCTCCTACGAGCAGTACTTC.

The chain recombines TRBV2 with TRBJ1-4; 7 bases line up with TRBD1. The CDR3 contains 16 residues. J lost 0 bases, V lost 2 bases, and 3 bases had no gene match. Looked up from germline, CDR1 is SNHLY and CDR2 is FYNNEI. The CDR3 loop is CASSEQGGATNEKLFF. The CDR3 DNA sequence: TGTGCCAGCAGTGAACAGGGGGGTGCAACTAATGAAAAACTGTTTTTT.

The genes are TRBV19 and TRBJ1-5; 7 bases are shared with TRBD1. The CDR3 consists of 18 residues. Germline assignment: CDR1 LNHDA and CDR2 SQIVND (reference sequence). Trimming took 3 bases from V and 9 from J; bases not matched to a gene: 20. The CDR3 is CASSMGKGAGQSGWPQHF. The CDR3 nucleotides read TGTGCCAGTAGTATGGGGAAGGGGGCCGGGCAATCAGGTTGGCCCCAGCATTTT.

The chain couples TRBV18 to TRBJ2-7; 11 nucleotides line up with TRBD2. This CDR3 has 16 residues. Germline loops: CDR1 KGHSH, CDR2 LQKENI. V was pared by 1 base and J by 0 bases, with 2 bases of the junction left unmatched. CDR3 sequence reads: CASSPRGTSGSYEQYF. The CDR3 DNA sequence: TGTGCCAGCTCACCACGTGGGACTAGCGGCTCCTACGAGCAGTACTTC.

This chain links TRBV2 with TRBJ2-5; 7 bases fit TRBD1. The V gene's germline CDR1 is SNHLY and CDR2 FYNNEI. There are 13 residues in the CDR3. The V segment lost 8 bases and the J segment 1 base; nucleotides outside the gene matches: 4. CDR3 in amino acids: CASLGQRQETQYF. Here the CDR3 DNA reads TGTGCCAGCTTGGGACAGCGCCAAGAGACCCAGTACTTC.

This chain joins TRBV5-4 and TRBJ2-7; 13 bases agree with TRBD2. The germline V gene has CDR1 SGHNT and CDR2 YYREEE (reference sequence). The V gene end was trimmed by 4 bases and the J gene end by 2 bases; junction bases not matched to a gene: 3. This CDR3 is 15 amino acids long. This CDR3 reads CASSPGLAGAYEQYF. The CDR3 region has the DNA TGTGCCAGCAGCCCTGGACTAGCGGGAGCCTACGAGCAGTACTTC.

The rearrangement links TRBV5-1 to TRBJ2-1, with D maybe TRBD1 (5 bases). Germline V gene sequence: CDR1 SGHRS, CDR2 YFSETQ. The CDR3 has 12 residues. The V gene lost 4 bases and the J gene lost 10 bases, with 12 bases spanning the gap. In nucleotides, the CDR3 is TGCGCCAGCAGCCCCCTGGGGCGGGAGCAGTTCTTC. Translated: CASSPLGREQFF.

This clone was seen only a few times. The chain joins TRBV7-9 to TRBJ2-3; D perhaps matches TRBD1 (5 bases). V was cut by 5 bases and J by 2 bases, with 11 bases left in between. The germline V gene has CDR1 SEHNR and CDR2 FQNEAQ (reference sequence). This CDR3 has 14 residues. The CDR3 region is CASSQTGDTDTQYF. CDR3 DNA: TGTGCCAGCAGCCAAACAGGAGACACAGATACGCAGTATTTT.

This clone showed up just a few times. V gene TRBV6-1 combines with J gene TRBJ1-5; a possible D gene is TRBD1 (5 bases). Germline CDR1 is MNHNS and CDR2 is SASEGT. The V and J ends lost 0 bases and 6 bases respectively, with 9 bases between them. This CDR3 region has 14 residues. The CDR3 nucleotides read TGTGCCAGCAGTGAAGCGAACGGGGGTCAGCCCCAGCATTTT. It specifies CASSEANGGQPQHF.

This clone was observed a few times. The junction does not match germline at one end; this may be a read error. The chain is built from TRBV7-9 and TRBJ1-2; TRBD1 matches 10 bases. The CDR3 runs to 16 residues. Germline assignment: CDR1 SEHNR and CDR2 FQNEAQ (reference sequence). The CDR3, as DNA: TGTTCCAGCAGCTTTTGGGGACAGGGGCAGGACTATGGCTACACCTTC. This translates into CSSSFWGQGQDYGYTF. Combining the CDR3 with reference TRBV7-9 and TRBJ1-2 gives the whole variable domain DTGVSQNPRHKITKRGQNVTFRCDPISEHNRLYWYRQTLGQGPEFLTYFQNEAQLEKSRLLSDRFSAERPKGSFSTLEIQRTEQGDSAMYLCSSSFWGQGQDYGYTFGSGTRLTVV.

The V and J genes are TRBV4-3 and TRBJ2-3; D perhaps matches TRBD2 (6 bases). Trimming cost V 4 bases and J 3 bases, with 17 bases left between them. CDR3 length: 16 amino acids. Germline CDR1 LGHNA, CDR2 YSLEER. The CDR3 DNA sequence: TGCGCCAGCAGCCCCTCTTCCGGGAGAGGGACAGATACGCAGTATTTT. Its translation: CASSPSSGRGTDTQYF.

The chain is built from TRBV5-5 and TRBJ1-4; 8 bases are a match to TRBD1. CDR1 is SGHKS and CDR2 is YYEKEE in the germline V gene (reference sequence). The CDR3 extends over 14 amino acids. V shed 2 bases and J 8 bases; nucleotides not matched to a gene: 5. DNA of the CDR3: TGTGCCAGCAGCTTCGGGACAGGTCTGGAAAAACTGTTTTTT. Translating it yields CASSFGTGLEKLFF.

The chain couples TRBV18 to TRBJ1-3, with 9 bases matching TRBD1. The trim removed 3 bases at V and 3 bases at J, leaving 3 bases unmatched. This CDR3 contains 15 residues. The germline CDR1 and CDR2 sequences are KGHSH and LQKENI. CDR3 sequence: CASSPPGQGGNTIYF. The CDR3 DNA reads TGTGCCAGCTCACCGCCGGGACAGGGTGGAAACACCATATATTTT.

V usage is TRBV28 and J usage is TRBJ2-5; a weak D match, TRBD2 (5 bases). Gene TRBJ2-7 matches the end of the DNA better, so the J call may be wrong. This CDR3 has 14 residues. Germline V lookup: CDR1 MDHEN, CDR2 SYDVKM. CDR3 sequence reads: CASKGGLGSYEQYF. In nucleotides, the CDR3 is TGTGCTTCCAAAGGAGGTCTGGGCTCCTACGAGCAGTACTTC.

In regard to this clone: Relative to the germline gene, one junction end is altered; a read error may explain this. The genes are TRBV10-1 and TRBJ1-1; tentative D call: TRBD1 (5 bases). Per germline, CDR1 WNHNN and CDR2 SYGVQD (reference sequence). The CDR3 has 13 amino acids. The CDR3 DNA follows: TGCGCCGGCAGTGAGCAGGGTCGGACTGAAGCTTTCTTT. Translating gives CAGSEQGRTEAFF.

The rearrangement joins TRBV6-1 to TRBJ1-1; no clear D. The CDR3 length is 12 residues. V lost 10 bases to trimming and J lost 1 base, with 10 bases between them. Germline assignment: CDR1 MNHNS and CDR2 SASEGT. The CDR3 sequence: CAIDGRNTEAFF. The DNA of the CDR3 is TGTGCCATTGATGGGAGGAACACTGAAGCTTTCTTT.

The chain uses TRBV9 and TRBJ1-3, with D possibly matching TRBD1 (5 bases). The V gene's germline CDR1 is SGDLS and CDR2 YYNGEE. This CDR3 comprises 15 residues. V shed 3 bases and J shed 1 base, with 11 bases lying between them. CDR3 DNA sequence: TGTGCCAGCAGCGCGACGGGGGGATCTGGAAACACCATATATTTT. This sequence encodes CASSATGGSGNTIYF.

This clone appeared a few times. The chain recombines TRBV5-6 with TRBJ2-3; perhaps TRBD2 as D (5 bases). Trimming shortened V by 3 bases and J by 0 bases, and 5 bases separated the two germline ends. This CDR3 has 13 amino acids. In germline, CDR1 is SGHDT, CDR2 YYEEEE. CDR3 sequence: CASSSGSTDTQYF. The DNA for the CDR3 is TGTGCCAGCAGCTCGGGGAGCACAGATACGCAGTATTTT.

The V and J genes are TRBV14 and TRBJ2-2; D possibly corresponds to TRBD1 (6 bases). The CDR3 loop spans 16 amino acids. V was clipped by 4 bases and J by 5 bases, with 17 bases between them. CDR1 SGHDN and CDR2 FVKESK come from the germline V gene. CDR3 sequence: CASSRQVPDGTGELFF. The CDR3 region has the DNA TGTGCCAGCAGCCGACAGGTTCCCGATGGGACCGGGGAGCTGTTTTTT.

J is TRBJ1-2 and V is TRBV29-1, with unresolved D. The CDR3 extends over 11 amino acids. CDR1 is SQVTM and CDR2 is ANQGSEA in the germline V gene. The ends were cut back, 8 bases at V and 5 bases at J, with 12 bases in the middle. The CDR3 nucleotides are TGCAGCACCGAAACGGGGTATGGCTACACCTTC. This gives the protein CSTETGYGYTF. Full variable domain (remainder filled in from reference TRBV29-1 and TRBJ1-2): SAVISQKPSRDICQRGTSLTIQCQVDSQVTMMFWYRQQPGQSLTLIATANQGSEATYESGFVIDKFPISRPNLTFSTLTVSNMSPEDSSIYLCSTETGYGYTFGSGTRLTVV.

V usage is TRBV7-2 and J usage is TRBJ1-5; TRBD1 agrees at 7 bases. The germline V gene encodes CDR1 SGHTA and CDR2 FQGNSA. The CDR3 is 17 amino acids. V lost 2 bases to trimming and J lost 1 base; unmatched junction nucleotides: 8. The DNA for the CDR3 is TGTGCCAGCAGCTTAAGTCCCGGGACAGCGAGCAATCAGCCCCAGCATTTT. Encoded protein: CASSLSPGTASNQPQHF.

The chain links TRBV6-7 to TRBJ1-2, with D tentatively TRBD1 (6 bases). TRBV6-7 is designated an ORF whose function remains uncertain. Trimming pared 4 bases from V and 2 bases from J, leaving 11 bases between. The CDR3 is 14 amino acids. The CDR3 loop is CASSSRDKNYGYTF. In nucleotides, the CDR3 is TGTGCCAGCAGTTCAAGGGACAAGAACTATGGCTACACCTTC.

The chain recombines TRBV15 with TRBJ2-6, with 9 bases aligning to TRBD1. The trim removed 6 bases at V and 0 bases at J, leaving 9 bases unmatched. This CDR3 spans 18 amino acids. Germline-derived CDR1 and CDR2 are LNHNV and YYDKDF (reference sequence). In DNA form, the CDR3 reads TGTGCCACCAGACCAACAGGGGGCGTAAGCTCTGGGGCCAACGTCCTGACTTTC. Its protein is CATRPTGGVSSGANVLTF.